Listed below are T cell receptor beta chains from one sample, sequenced in a study of CD8+CD57+ T cells in acquired aplastic anemia. Using its own MiXCR run on the reads, TCRdb lists one record per CDR3 protein. This table has some 140,000 distinct CDR3 sequences, over 50% appearing once. Sequenced input: sorted CD4+, CD8+, or CD8+CD57+ T cells (not recorded which) from PBMCs. The receptors derive from a human donor with aplastic anemia. CDR3s include the opening cysteine and the closing phenylalanine or tryptophan. The D gene is left open where the match is weak. Not every row has a clone size; where given, it reads once, few, many or a size class.

abundance: few; j_gene: TRBJ2-7; v_gene: TRBV27; d_gene: NA; len: 15; CDR3aa: CASSLSLGAMWEQYF; CDR3nt: TGTGCCAGCAGTTTATCTCTGGGGGCTATGTGGGAGCAGTACTTC
abundance: many; j_gene: TRBJ1-2; v_gene: TRBV5-1; d_gene: NA; len: 14; CDR3aa: CASSLDLAGSGYTF; CDR3nt: TGCGCCAGCAGCTTGGACCTCGCGGGGTCAGGCTACACCTTC
abundance: NA; j_gene: TRBJ1-6; v_gene: TRBV2; d_gene: TRBD1; len: 15; CDR3aa: CASSEARGGDSPLHF; CDR3nt: TGTGCCAGCAGTGAAGCGAGAGGGGGCGATTCACCCCTCCACTTT
abundance: NA; j_gene: TRBJ1-5; v_gene: TRBV15; d_gene: TRBD1; len: 17; CDR3aa: CATSRGGQSDSNQPQHF; CDR3nt: TGTGCCACCAGCAGGGGGGGACAGAGTGATAGCAATCAGCCCCAGCATTTT
abundance: many; j_gene: TRBJ2-5; v_gene: TRBV12-3/TRBV12-4; d_gene: NA; len: 14; CDR3aa: CASSPRQTQETQYF; CDR3nt: TGTGCCAGCAGCCCTAGACAGACACAAGAGACCCAGTACTTC
abundance: NA; j_gene: TRBJ1-1; v_gene: TRBV29-1; d_gene: NA; len: 14; CDR3aa: CSVDQLAGESEAFF; CDR3nt: TGCAGCGTTGATCAATTGGCCGGGGAATCTGAAGCTTTCTTT
abundance: NA; j_gene: TRBJ1-6; v_gene: TRBV7-6; d_gene: NA; len: 13; CDR3aa: CASSLGDNSPLHF; CDR3nt: TGTGCCAGCAGCTTAGGTGATAATTCACCCCTCCACTTT
abundance: NA; j_gene: TRBJ1-1; v_gene: TRBV7-6; d_gene: NA; len: 13; CDR3aa: CASSEGRHLEAFF; CDR3nt: TGTGCCAGCAGCGAGGGACGGCACCTTGAAGCTTTCTTT
abundance: NA; j_gene: TRBJ1-2; v_gene: TRBV5-1; d_gene: NA; len: 15; CDR3aa: CASSPDSPKHYGYTF; CDR3nt: TGCGCCAGCAGCCCGGACAGTCCGAAGCACTATGGCTACACCTTC
abundance: many; j_gene: TRBJ2-7; v_gene: TRBV27; d_gene: NA; len: 15; CDR3aa: CASSFTQDLSYEQYF; CDR3nt: TGTGCCAGCAGTTTTACACAGGACCTTTCCTACGAGCAGTACTTC
abundance: NA; j_gene: TRBJ1-1; v_gene: TRBV20-1; d_gene: NA; len: 14; CDR3aa: CSAIPAGTSTPGPF; CDR3nt: TGCAGTGCCATACCGGCCGGGACGTCGACTCCAGGGCCCTTT
abundance: many; j_gene: TRBJ1-2; v_gene: TRBV5-6; d_gene: TRBD1; len: 14; CDR3aa: CASSFAGGGSGYTF; CDR3nt: TGTGCCAGCAGCTTCGCAGGGGGCGGCTCCGGCTACACCTTC
abundance: NA; j_gene: TRBJ1-5; v_gene: TRBV9; d_gene: NA; len: 15; CDR3aa: CASSLDGLWTEPQHF; CDR3nt: TGTGCCAGCAGTCTAGACGGTTTATGGACGGAGCCCCAGCATTTT
abundance: NA; j_gene: TRBJ2-7; v_gene: TRBV20-1; d_gene: NA; len: 14; CDR3aa: CSAREDRQPYEQYF; CDR3nt: TGCAGTGCTAGAGAGGACCGCCAGCCCTACGAGCAGTACTTC
abundance: many; j_gene: TRBJ2-1; v_gene: TRBV9; d_gene: TRBD2; len: 18; CDR3aa: CASSVVDLAGGYDNEQFF; CDR3nt: TGTGCCAGCAGCGTAGTGGATCTAGCGGGGGGATACGACAATGAGCAGTTCTTC
abundance: few; j_gene: TRBJ2-1; v_gene: TRBV2; d_gene: NA; len: 13; CDR3aa: CASSAQSYNEQFF; CDR3nt: TGTGCCAGCAGTGCCCAGTCCTACAATGAGCAGTTCTTC
abundance: few; j_gene: TRBJ1-1; v_gene: TRBV29-1; d_gene: TRBD1; len: 13; CDR3aa: CSVGRGLNTEAFF; CDR3nt: TGCAGCGTAGGGAGGGGGCTGAACACTGAAGCTTTCTTT
abundance: medium-sized; j_gene: TRBJ2-1; v_gene: TRBV20-1; d_gene: NA; len: 16; CDR3aa: CSASNVVGSSYNEQFF; CDR3nt: TGCAGTGCTAGTAATGTCGTGGGGAGCTCCTACAATGAGCAGTTCTTC
abundance: many; j_gene: TRBJ2-5; v_gene: TRBV6-5; d_gene: TRBD1; len: 15; CDR3aa: CASSSRDREQETQYF; CDR3nt: TGTGCCAGCAGTTCCCGGGACAGGGAACAAGAGACCCAGTACTTC
abundance: many; j_gene: TRBJ1-2; v_gene: TRBV2; d_gene: NA; len: 8; CDR3aa: CASSVYLF; CDR3nt: TGTGCCAGCAGTGTCTACCTCTTC
abundance: many; j_gene: TRBJ1-5; v_gene: TRBV2; d_gene: NA; len: 15; CDR3aa: CASSEANRGNQPQHF; CDR3nt: TGTGCCAGCAGTGAAGCGAACAGGGGCAATCAGCCCCAGCATTTT
abundance: NA; j_gene: TRBJ2-1; v_gene: TRBV24-1; d_gene: NA; len: 13; CDR3aa: CATSDLAGYAQFF; CDR3nt: TGTGCCACCAGTGATTTGGCTGGATACGCGCAGTTCTTC
abundance: many; j_gene: TRBJ1-6; v_gene: TRBV7-6; d_gene: TRBD1; len: 14; CDR3aa: CASSLGQTNSPLHF; CDR3nt: TGTGCCAGCAGCTTGGGACAGACGAATTCACCCCTCCACTTT
abundance: once; j_gene: TRBJ1-3; v_gene: TRBV24-1; d_gene: NA; len: 14; CDR3aa: CATLHLGAGNTIYF; CDR3nt: TGTGCCACCCTACATCTAGGGGCAGGAAACACCATATATTTT
abundance: many; j_gene: TRBJ1-2; v_gene: TRBV6-1; d_gene: TRBD1; len: 15; CDR3aa: CASTETGRGGYGYTF; CDR3nt: TGTGCCAGCACCGAGACAGGGAGGGGCGGTTATGGCTACACCTTC
abundance: NA; j_gene: TRBJ1-6; v_gene: TRBV10-3; d_gene: NA; len: 15; CDR3aa: CAISDGGASSEPLHF; CDR3nt: TGTGCCATCAGTGATGGGGGTGCCTCTTCAGAACCCCTCCACTTT
abundance: NA; j_gene: TRBJ1-1; v_gene: TRBV10-2; d_gene: TRBD1; len: 13; CDR3aa: CASSGQGGTEAFF; CDR3nt: TGCGCCAGCAGTGGGCAGGGGGGCACTGAAGCTTTCTTT